A single sample gave rise to the 21 T cell receptor beta chains below, sequenced in a study of siplizumab effects on memory and regulatory T cells (dated by TCRdb to about 2019). Library preparation was by the immunoSEQ multiplex PCR assay. TCRdb provides this immuneACCESS table in a form limited to in-frame rearrangements. Some clones are lacking; in checked studies, under half of them reflect an unresolved V gene, and why the rest are absent is not known. The sample has about 52,000 clones on record, around 97% of them singletons. The ten largest clonotypes hold roughly 0.6% of the sample. The sample comprised naive CD4+ T cells sorted from blood. Taken with the paper, the label for cell subset or site translates to: unstimulated naive T cells. The receptors derive from a human donor in good health.

The chain has TRBV4-3 and TRBJ1-2; 12 bases are a match to TRBD1. CDR1 is LGHNA, CDR2 YSLEER, per germline. With V trimmed by 3 bases and J by 2 bases, 10 bases remained unmatched. This CDR3 is built from 18 residues. The CDR3 DNA sequence: TGCGCCAGCAGCCAGACGGCGGGACAGGGGGCCTTCAACTATGGCTACACCTTC. Protein: CASSQTAGQGAFNYGYTF.

For the CDR3, the DNA is TGTGCCAGTAGGTCCGTAGCGGGAGGGCACACCGGGGAGCTGTTTTTT. Protein sequence: CASRSVAGGHTGELFF. The chain has TRBV19 and TRBJ2-2, with TRBD2 identical over 11 bases. The germline gives CDR1 LNHDA, CDR2 SQIVND (reference sequence). The CDR3 contains 16 residues. V lost 6 bases and J lost 3; bases outside the gene matches: 6.

This chain connects TRBV19 to TRBJ2-6; unclear D gene. From germline, CDR1 is LNHDA and CDR2 SQIVND (reference sequence). The CDR3 is 15 residues long. Between the trimmed V and J ends, which lost 3 bases and 1 base, there was a span of 7 bases. The CDR3 here is CASSMAHSGANVLTF. CDR3 DNA sequence: TGTGCCAGTAGTATGGCCCATTCTGGGGCCAACGTCCTGACTTTC.

The CDR3 DNA is TGTGCCAGCAGCCCCGGAAACGTCCCCTACGAGCAGTACTTC. It encodes CASSPGNVPYEQYF. The chain is built from TRBV11-2 and TRBJ2-7, with D unclear. Between the trimmed V and J ends, which lost 5 bases and 2 bases, there was a span of 13 bases. CDR3 length: 14 residues. The germline gives CDR1 SGHAT, CDR2 FQNNGV.

The V call is TRBV2, the J call TRBJ2-3; D unresolved. The CDR3 runs 13 residues. Trimming cost V 6 bases and J 0 bases, with 7 bases left between them. Germline CDR1 is SNHLY and CDR2 is FYNNEI. The CDR3 reads CASRGLSTDTQYF. The CDR3 region has the DNA TGTGCCAGCAGGGGCCTTAGCACAGATACGCAGTATTTT.

This chain links TRBV30 with TRBJ2-1; D gene unclear. Germline loops: CDR1 GTSNPN, CDR2 SVGIG (reference sequence). This CDR3 comprises 14 residues. Trimming cost V 0 bases and J 4 bases, with 10 bases left between them. The CDR3 is CAWSVRQVYNEQFF. The CDR3 bases are TGTGCCTGGAGTGTACGGCAGGTGTACAATGAGCAGTTCTTC.

A single count supports this clone. This rearrangement joins TRBV5-4 to TRBJ1-1, with a possible D match to TRBD1 (5 bases). Germline V gives CDR1 SGHNT, CDR2 YYREEE (reference sequence). The CDR3 extends over 14 amino acids. Deletions cut 1 base from V and 0 bases from J, with 7 bases between. The CDR3 bases are TGTGCCAGCAGCTTGTGGGGGATGAACACTGAAGCTTTCTTT. Protein product: CASSLWGMNTEAFF.

The CDR3 DNA sequence: TGTGCCAGCAGCGTATCGGCCGGGGAGCTGTTTTTT. This translates into CASSVSAGELFF. V is TRBV9 and J is TRBJ2-2; D not resolved. The V gene's germline CDR1 is SGDLS and CDR2 YYNGEE. The CDR3 consists of 12 residues. V lost 1 base and J 6 bases, leaving 4 bases between the germline ends.

This sequence joins TRBV19 and TRBJ2-7; no firm D call. The germline V and J ends were trimmed by 5 bases and 0 bases, with 2 bases remaining between them. The CDR3 has 11 amino acids. The germline V gene has CDR1 LNHDA and CDR2 SQIVND (reference sequence). CDR3 DNA: TGTGCCAGTAGTGACTCCTACGAGCAGTACTTC. This translates into CASSDSYEQYF. The full variable domain, rest sourced from reference TRBV19 and TRBJ2-7, is DGGITQSPKYLFRKEGQNVTLSCEQNLNHDAMYWYRQDPGQGLRLIYYSQIVNDFQKGDIAEGYSVSREKKESFPLTVTSAQKNPTAFYLCASSDSYEQYFGPGTRLTVT.

The chain joins TRBV30 to TRBJ2-2; D perhaps matches TRBD1 (5 bases). V was clipped by 0 bases and J by 7 bases, with 9 bases between them. The CDR3 spans 13 residues. Germline V gives CDR1 GTSNPN, CDR2 SVGIG (reference sequence). The CDR3 DNA reads TGTGCCTGGAGTGTAGACAGCAGCGGGGAGCTGTTTTTT. Its protein product is CAWSVDSSGELFF.

This sequence joins TRBV27 and TRBJ2-1; 14 bases align to TRBD2. V lost 6 bases to trimming and J lost 7 bases; unmatched junction nucleotides: 8. The CDR3 covers 16 residues. The V gene's germline CDR1 is MNHEY and CDR2 SMNVEV (reference sequence). Here the CDR3 DNA reads TGTGCCAGCAGCCCTGGACTAGCGGGAGGCTGGAATGAGCAGTTCTTC. Translated, it gives CASSPGLAGGWNEQFF.

This clone is a singleton in its sample. The chain is built from TRBV6-5 and TRBJ2-1; D gene uncertain. Germline CDR1 MNHEY, CDR2 SVGAGI. The CDR3 totals 11 residues. Trimming removed 6 bases at V and 9 bases at J, with 9 bases between. The CDR3 protein is CASRREGEQFF. In DNA, the CDR3 is TGTGCCAGCAGGAGAGAAGGTGAGCAGTTCTTC.

The V call is TRBV30, the J call TRBJ2-5, with D possibly TRBD2 on 7 matching bases. Deletions cut 4 bases from V and 5 bases from J, with 11 bases between. Germline V gives CDR1 GTSNPN, CDR2 SVGIG (reference sequence). CDR3 size: 12 residues. The CDR3 loop is CAWTSGGETQYF. The CDR3 DNA sequence: TGTGCCTGGACCTCGGGGGGCGAGACCCAGTACTTC. Complete variable domain (other parts from reference TRBV30 and TRBJ2-5): SQTIHQWPATLVQPVGSPLSLECTVEGTSNPNLYWYRQAAGRGLQLLFYSVGIGQISSEVPQNLSASRPQDRQFILSSKKLLLSDSGFYLCAWTSGGETQYFGPGTRLLVL.

V is TRBV19 and J is TRBJ1-3; TRBD1 might be the D (6 bases). V was pared by 5 bases and J by 0 bases, with 14 bases between. The CDR3 is 16 amino acids. Germline V gene sequence: CDR1 LNHDA, CDR2 SQIVND (reference sequence). CDR3 DNA sequence: TGTGCCAGTAGTTTCCGGACAGCGTTCTCTGGAAACACCATATATTTT. Its protein product is CASSFRTAFSGNTIYF. The full variable domain, completed using reference TRBV19 and TRBJ1-3, is DGGITQSPKYLFRKEGQNVTLSCEQNLNHDAMYWYRQDPGQGLRLIYYSQIVNDFQKGDIAEGYSVSREKKESFPLTVTSAQKNPTAFYLCASSFRTAFSGNTIYFGEGSWLTVV.

This chain connects TRBV5-1 to TRBJ2-7; tentative D call: TRBD1 (6 bases). The CDR3 is 13 amino acids. Per the germline V gene, CDR1 is SGHRS and CDR2 is YFSETQ. The germline V and J ends were trimmed by 0 bases and 5 bases, with 9 bases remaining between them. The CDR3: CASSLARGHEQYF. The CDR3 coding sequence is TGCGCCAGCAGCTTGGCCAGGGGACACGAGCAGTACTTC.

The sample holds a few counts of this clone. This chain uses TRBV6-6 with TRBJ2-2; 7 positions match TRBD2. The trim removed 5 bases at V and 4 bases at J, leaving 7 bases unmatched. Germline CDR1 MNHNY, CDR2 SVGAGI (reference sequence). The CDR3 runs to 15 residues. The DNA for the CDR3 is TGTGCCAGCAGTAAAGCTGGGGGGGGCACCGGGGAGCTGTTTTTT. Translation: CASSKAGGGTGELFF.

This chain uses TRBV6-5 with TRBJ1-6; D remains unclear. The V and J ends lost 5 bases and 7 bases respectively, with 12 bases between them. This CDR3 region has 14 residues. CDR1 is MNHEY, CDR2 SVGAGI, per germline. The DNA of the CDR3 is TGTGCCAGCAGTCTGTCGCGTGGGAATTCACCCCTCCACTTT. It is translated as CASSLSRGNSPLHF.

This CDR3 reads CAWSAGRAMISYNEQFF. Here the CDR3 DNA reads TGTGCCTGGAGCGCCGGGAGGGCAATGATCTCCTACAATGAGCAGTTCTTC. The rearrangement links TRBV30 to TRBJ2-1; 8 bases line up with TRBD2. The V segment lost 3 bases and the J segment 0 bases; nucleotides outside the gene matches: 10. The CDR3 totals 17 residues. Germline V gene sequence: CDR1 GTSNPN, CDR2 SVGIG (reference sequence).

This clone is a singleton in its sample. CDR3 loop: CATSRRKGAGETQYF. The CDR3 DNA reads as TGTGCCACCAGCAGGAGAAAAGGGGCCGGGGAGACCCAGTACTTC. The chain is built from TRBV15 and TRBJ2-5; D perhaps matches TRBD1 (5 bases). This CDR3 contains 15 residues. CDR1 and CDR2 (germline): LNHNV, YYDKDF (reference sequence). The V and J ends lost 3 bases and 5 bases respectively, with 16 bases between them.

As to this clone: Compared with germline, one end of the junction differs, possibly owing to a read error. J is TRBJ2-7 and V is TRBV6-1, with D possibly TRBD1 on 6 matching bases. CDR1 and CDR2 (germline): MNHNS, SASEGT. The CDR3 length is 12 residues. CDR3 coding DNA: TGTGCCAGCAGATCCGGGACATTCGAGCTGTACTTC. Protein product: CASRSGTFELYF.

The rearrangement joins TRBV4-2 to TRBJ2-1, with TRBD2 identical over 10 bases. The germline V gene encodes CDR1 LGHNA and CDR2 YNFKEQ. The CDR3 is 16 amino acids. Trimming removed 0 bases from V and 9 bases from J; junction bases left unmatched: 8. This CDR3 is CASSQEGTSVTIEQFF. CDR3 sequence (DNA): TGTGCCAGCAGCCAAGAGGGGACTAGCGTTACGATTGAGCAGTTCTTC.